Below are 17 T cell receptor beta chains sequenced from a single sample in a study of blood T cell repertoires in COVID-19. Sequencing was performed with immunoSEQ multiplex PCR; in TCRdb, only in-frame clones are kept and a portion is missing. The profile covers 100,000 to 150,000 clones, with 80% appearing a single time and approximately 25% taken by the ten largest. The sample was peripheral blood. These receptor sequences come from a human donor in a cohort sampled during active COVID-19.

The chain couples TRBV11-2 to TRBJ2-7; the D gene is possibly TRBD2 (5 bases). V lost 5 bases, J lost 3 bases, and 14 bases lay in between. CDR3 length: 14 amino acids. Germline V gives CDR1 SGHAT, CDR2 FQNNGV. CDR3 loop: CASSRGNMGYEQYF. The CDR3 nucleotides read TGTGCCAGCAGCCGGGGAAATATGGGCTACGAGCAGTACTTC.

The chain links TRBV7-2 to TRBJ1-2, with 10 nucleotides matching TRBD1. V lost 5 bases to trimming and J lost 7 bases; unmatched junction nucleotides: 4. Germline-derived CDR1 and CDR2 are SGHTA and FQGNSA. The length of the CDR3 is 13 residues. The CDR3 region has the DNA TGTGCCAGCAGCGCGACAGGGGGCACTGGCTACACCTTC. This encodes CASSATGGTGYTF.

V gene TRBV25-1 combines with J gene TRBJ1-5, with D possibly matching TRBD1 (6 bases). V lost 4 bases and J lost 1, with 20 bases in between. This CDR3 is 18 amino acids long. Per germline, CDR1 MGHDK and CDR2 SYGVNS. The CDR3, as DNA: TGTGCCAGCAGTGGCACAGGGTTGGGGGCTTGGAGCAATCAGCCCCAGCATTTT. Translated, it gives CASSGTGLGAWSNQPQHF.

This chain links TRBV5-1 with TRBJ1-6; no reliable D call. The V end lost 0 bases, the J end lost 0 bases, and 7 bases lay between the germline ends. The CDR3 is 16 residues long. CDR1 is SGHRS, CDR2 YFSETQ, per germline. This CDR3 reads CASSLAGSSYNSPLHF. The CDR3 DNA reads as TGCGCCAGCAGCTTGGCGGGGAGCTCCTATAATTCACCCCTCCACTTT.

The chain links TRBV29-1 to TRBJ2-2; D may be TRBD2 (5 bases). V gave up 3 bases and J gave up 6 bases, with 5 bases separating them. Germline-derived CDR1 and CDR2 are SQVTM and ANQGSEA. The length of the CDR3 is 11 residues. CDR3 region: CSVERAGELFF. The DNA of the CDR3 is TGCAGCGTTGAGAGGGCCGGGGAGCTGTTTTTT.

This chain joins TRBV2 and TRBJ2-5, with D possibly matching TRBD1 (5 bases). Germline CDR1 reads SNHLY; CDR2 reads FYNNEI. V was trimmed by 4 bases and J by 5 bases, leaving 11 bases between them. The CDR3 has 13 residues. CDR3 sequence: CASSAQGMETQYF. In DNA, the CDR3 is TGTGCCAGCAGTGCGCAGGGCATGGAGACCCAGTACTTC.

This rearrangement joins TRBV6-6 to TRBJ2-2, with 9 bases that match TRBD1. Germline CDR1 MNHNY, CDR2 SVGAGI (reference sequence). The CDR3 spans 15 residues. The V and J ends lost 6 bases and 7 bases, in that order; junction bases with no gene match: 9. The chain's CDR3 is CASRFRQGVDGELFF. CDR3 DNA sequence: TGTGCCAGCAGATTCCGACAGGGGGTGGACGGGGAGCTGTTTTTT.

This sequence joins TRBV5-1 and TRBJ1-1; D not resolved. CDR1 SGHRS and CDR2 YFSETQ come from the germline V gene. There are 15 residues in the CDR3. The germline V and J ends were trimmed by 7 bases and 1 base, with 17 bases remaining between them. The DNA of the CDR3 is TGCGCCAGCCGCCCCTTGCGTGGAGGGAACACTGAAGCTTTCTTT. Encoded protein: CASRPLRGGNTEAFF.

The chain joins TRBV15 to TRBJ1-2; the D gene is possibly TRBD1 (5 bases). Germline V gives CDR1 LNHNV, CDR2 YYDKDF (reference sequence). Trimming cost V 0 bases and J 2 bases, with 13 bases left between them. The CDR3 consists of 16 residues. CDR3 in amino acids: CATSRDGGEGNYGYTF. CDR3 sequence (DNA): TGTGCCACCAGCAGAGATGGAGGGGAAGGAAACTATGGCTACACCTTC.

The chain combines TRBV5-4 with TRBJ1-4; weak D call: TRBD1 (6 bases). The V gene lost 1 base and the J gene lost 3 bases, with 7 bases spanning the gap. The CDR3 is 14 residues long. From germline, CDR1 is SGHNT and CDR2 YYREEE (reference sequence). The CDR3 region is CASSLRGSNEKLFF. The CDR3, as DNA: TGTGCCAGCAGCTTGAGGGGGTCTAATGAAAAACTGTTTTTT.

The chain recombines TRBV30 with TRBJ2-2, with D maybe TRBD1 (5 bases). The CDR3 totals 13 residues. The germline V gene has CDR1 GTSNPN and CDR2 SVGIG (reference sequence). V shed 0 bases and J shed 7 bases, with 9 bases lying between them. In DNA, the CDR3 is TGTGCCTGGAGTGTGGCAGGGTTCGGGGAGCTGTTTTTT. Translation gives CAWSVAGFGELFF.

This clone has more than one count but fewer than ten. V and J are TRBV28 and TRBJ1-1; D unresolved. This CDR3 region has 14 residues. The V end lost 4 bases, the J end lost 1 base, and 10 bases lay between the germline ends. Germline CDR1 and CDR2: MDHEN and SYDVKM. The CDR3 region is CASSSPNRNTEAFF. CDR3 bases: TGTGCCAGCAGTTCCCCTAACAGGAACACTGAAGCTTTCTTT.

The chain carries TRBV7-9 and TRBJ1-1; 9 nucleotides line up with TRBD1. This CDR3 spans 15 amino acids. Trimming cost V 5 bases and J 0 bases; bases outside gene matches: 4. Germline loops: CDR1 SEHNR, CDR2 FQNEAQ (reference sequence). CDR3 residues: CASSQQGAMNTEAFF. CDR3 DNA: TGTGCCAGCAGCCAACAGGGGGCTATGAACACTGAAGCTTTCTTT.

The rearrangement links TRBV27 to TRBJ2-7, with 11 bases lining up with TRBD2. There are 15 residues in the CDR3. Germline lookup yields CDR1 MNHEY and CDR2 SMNVEV (reference sequence). V lost 4 bases and J lost 5; bases outside the gene matches: 7. The CDR3 DNA reads as TGTGCCAGCAGTTATTTAGCGGGAGGGTACCACGAGCAGTACTTC. This codes for CASSYLAGGYHEQYF.

With respect to this clone: A read error is possible here, since a much larger clone lies one base away. The chain carries TRBV7-2 and TRBJ2-3, with no clear D. V shed 4 bases and J shed 3 bases, with 2 bases lying between them. Germline V gene lookup returns CDR1 SGHTA and CDR2 FQGNSA. The CDR3 has 11 residues. CDR3 coding DNA: TGTGCCAGCAGCTCGACAGATACGCAGTATTTT. Translated, it gives CASSSTDTQYF.

This clone was counted only a few times. The chain uses TRBV7-3 and TRBJ1-5; unclear D gene. The germline gives CDR1 SGHTA, CDR2 FQGTGA. This CDR3 spans 13 amino acids. V was cut by 1 base and J by 5 bases, with 6 bases left in between. The CDR3 region is CASSLRPDQPQHF. CDR3 nucleotide sequence: TGTGCCAGCAGCTTAAGGCCCGATCAGCCCCAGCATTTT.

This chain uses TRBV18 with TRBJ1-6, with TRBD1 identical over 9 bases. CDR3 length: 14 amino acids. The V gene end was trimmed by 3 bases and the J gene end by 10 bases; junction bases not matched to a gene: 4. CDR1 and CDR2 (germline): KGHSH, LQKENI. DNA for the CDR3: TGTGCCAGCTCACCGAGGACAGGGGAATCACCCCTCCACTTT. Translated: CASSPRTGESPLHF.